This TCR beta chain derives from a study of control samples from healthy donors and cancer patients (dated by TCRdb to the early 2020s). Library creation used the immunoSEQ multiplex PCR assay. Imported from immuneACCESS, the table was reduced by TCRdb to in-frame sequences with V and J called. These copies leave out some clones; in studies compared against another copy, an unresolved V gene accounts for under half, and the cause of the remainder is not known. Counted in this sample were fewer than 150,000 clones; 91% of them appeared once. The ten largest clones represent roughly 8.8% of the sample. A remark on this clone: Its target antigen remains unknown. Base qualities were left out, and no much larger clone turns up one base away.

From its cysteine to its phenylalanine, the CDR3 spans 15 amino acids. The kept DNA is CDR3 alone, 45 bases in frame from the first base. From a lookup of the germline V gene (reference sequence), CDR1 and CDR2 are LGHDT and YNNKEL. The trim is 1 base for V and 8 bases for J, with a gap of 15 bases between the germline ends. The sample was blood. The V gene is TRBV3-1 (or the pseudogene TRBV3-2) and the J gene is TRBJ2-4; D gene: possibly TRBD2, on 7 matching bases. The clonotype comes from a man younger than 35 in good health. The CDR3 protein is CASSQVGGARDIQYF. The nucleotides read TGTGCCAGCAGCCAAGTAGGGGGGGCCCGAGACATTCAGTACTTC.